Following are 27 T cell receptor beta chains from one sample sequenced in a study of blood T cell repertoires in COVID-19. Libraries were prepared by immunoSEQ multiplex PCR; TCRdb keeps only in-frame clonotypes and omits some of them. Of about 200,000 clones listed, approximately 80% are singletons. Material: peripheral blood. The receptor source for this set is a woman of 80 years or more with COVID-19, enrolled during active disease.

This rearrangement joins TRBV6-5 to TRBJ2-1; 9 nucleotides agree with TRBD2. CDR3 length equals 14 residues. After removal of 7 bases from V and 9 bases from J, the junction contained 10 bases not matched to a gene. CDR1 and CDR2 from the germline V gene are MNHEY and SVGAGI. CDR3: CASTESLAGSEQFF. The DNA for the CDR3 is TGTGCCAGCACAGAATCGCTAGCGGGAAGTGAGCAGTTCTTC.

This clone has a count of ten or more. The rearrangement uses TRBV3-1 (or the pseudogene TRBV3-2) and TRBJ2-3; 9 nucleotides agree with TRBD1. Germline V gene lookup returns CDR1 LGHDT and CDR2 YNNKEL (reference sequence). The CDR3 has 16 residues. The V and J ends lost 6 bases and 0 bases, in that order; junction bases with no gene match: 7. The CDR3 sequence: CASSREQGASTDTQYF. The CDR3 DNA follows: TGTGCCAGCAGTCGTGAACAGGGGGCTAGCACAGATACGCAGTATTTT.

The V call is TRBV18, the J call TRBJ2-3, with 7 bases that match TRBD1. The V gene's germline CDR1 is KGHSH and CDR2 LQKENI. Trimming removed 3 bases from V and 4 bases from J; junction bases left unmatched: 7. The length of the CDR3 is 15 residues. The CDR3 is CASSPKGQLADTQYF. In DNA form, the CDR3 reads TGTGCCAGCTCACCGAAGGGACAGCTGGCAGATACGCAGTATTTT. The whole variable domain, remainder taken from reference TRBV18 and TRBJ2-3, is NAGVMQNPRHLVRRRGQEARLRCSPMKGHSHVYWYRQLPEEGLKFMVYLQKENIIDESGMPKERFSAEFPKEGPSILRIQQVVRGDSAAYFCASSPKGQLADTQYFGPGTRLTVL.

The rearrangement uses TRBV28 and TRBJ1-2; the match to TRBD1 covers 8 bases. V was clipped by 6 bases and J by 4 bases; unmatched bases: 7. CDR3 length: 14 residues. Germline V gives CDR1 MDHEN, CDR2 SYDVKM. DNA of the CDR3: TGTGCCAGCAGCCGAAGACAGGGGAGCTATGGCTACACCTTC. This gives the protein CASSRRQGSYGYTF.

The V gene is TRBV5-4, the J gene TRBJ1-1; D remains unclear. This CDR3 spans 15 amino acids. CDR1 is SGHNT, CDR2 YYREEE, per germline (reference sequence). The germline V and J ends were trimmed by 4 bases and 1 base, with 14 bases remaining between them. CDR3 nucleotides: TGTGCCAGCAGCAAAGACGGGGTCACGAACACTGAAGCTTTCTTT. Protein sequence: CASSKDGVTNTEAFF.

The chain carries TRBV9 and TRBJ1-3; D call uncertain. Germline V gene lookup returns CDR1 SGDLS and CDR2 YYNGEE. CDR3 size: 15 residues. Trimming left V 3 bases short and J 0 bases short, with 10 bases between. CDR3 DNA sequence: TGTGCCAGCAGCGAGCGGCAGTCCTCTGGAAACACCATATATTTT. It specifies CASSERQSSGNTIYF.

This clone appeared a single time. This sequence joins TRBV5-1 and TRBJ1-3; no clear D gene. V was pared by 0 bases and J by 0 bases, with 10 bases between. The CDR3 is made up of 16 amino acids. Germline lookup yields CDR1 SGHRS and CDR2 YFSETQ. The CDR3 here is CASSLGRLLSGNTIYF. The DNA for the CDR3 is TGCGCCAGCAGCTTGGGTCGGTTACTCTCTGGAAACACCATATATTTT.

The table lists this clone with a count of one. CDR3 nucleotides: TGCGCCAGCAGGGACCTTCCGGGACAGAACACTGAAGCTTTCTTT. It encodes CASRDLPGQNTEAFF. V is TRBV5-1 and J is TRBJ1-1; TRBD1 is a possible D gene (6 bases). The CDR3 length is 15 residues. From germline, CDR1 is SGHRS and CDR2 YFSETQ. V lost 5 bases, J lost 1 base, and 15 bases lay in between.

Only one count was recorded for this clone. J is TRBJ2-7 and V is TRBV4-1; 8 nucleotides line up with TRBD1. The CDR3 extends over 14 amino acids. Germline CDR1 and CDR2: MGHRA and YSYEKL. With 4 bases clipped from V and 12 bases from J, the junction kept 14 bases outside the gene matches. This chain's CDR3 is CASSLTGTGAPGYF. The CDR3 nucleotides are TGCGCCAGCAGCCTGACCGGGACAGGTGCCCCAGGGTACTTC.

This clone was seen only once. The chain couples TRBV27 to TRBJ2-1, with 9 bases fitting TRBD2. CDR3 length: 12 residues. Germline trimming cut 4 bases from V and 13 bases from J; bases unmatched to any gene: 5. CDR1 and CDR2 from the germline V gene are MNHEY and SMNVEV (reference sequence). CDR3 region: CASSYPGTSQFF. The CDR3 DNA reads TGTGCCAGCAGTTACCCCGGGACTAGCCAGTTCTTC.

The chain has TRBV27 and TRBJ1-6; a weak D match, TRBD1 (5 bases). V lost 3 bases and J 10 bases, leaving 13 bases between the germline ends. The CDR3 runs 14 residues. Germline values: CDR1 MNHEY, CDR2 SMNVEV (reference sequence). CDR3 residues: CASSLGGFGSPLHF. The CDR3 bases are TGTGCCAGCAGTTTGGGGGGATTTGGGTCACCCCTCCACTTT.

This clone was counted a single time. The genes are TRBV5-1 and TRBJ2-7; 7 bases agree with TRBD1. Germline assignment: CDR1 SGHRS and CDR2 YFSETQ. With V trimmed by 0 bases and J by 5 bases, 11 bases remained unmatched. This CDR3 is 16 amino acids long. CDR3 in amino acids: CASSLGGTVGPHEQYF. The CDR3 bases are TGCGCCAGCAGCTTGGGTGGGACAGTGGGCCCCCACGAGCAGTACTTC.

CDR3 sequence reads: CASGRTPRETQYF. CDR3 sequence (DNA): TGTGCCAGCGGCAGGACTCCTCGGGAGACCCAGTACTTC. The chain has TRBV28 and TRBJ2-5; perhaps TRBD2 as D (5 bases). Germline V gene sequence: CDR1 MDHEN, CDR2 SYDVKM. V dropped 8 bases and J dropped 5 bases, with 15 bases sitting between them. CDR3 length equals 13 residues.

This clone was detected once. This chain joins TRBV6-5 and TRBJ1-5, with D perhaps TRBD1 (5 bases). V was pared by 11 bases and J by 0 bases, with 11 bases between. In germline, CDR1 is MNHEY, CDR2 SVGAGI. CDR3 length: 13 amino acids. CDR3 nucleotides: TGTGCCGCGGGGGAAGGTAGCAATCAGCCCCAGCATTTT. It codes for CAAGEGSNQPQHF.

A remark on this clone: Different DNA sequences within this sample yield the same CDR3. DNA for the CDR3: TGTGCCAGCAGCCAAACGGGTGAAGCTTTCTTT. This encodes CASSQTGEAFF. This chain connects TRBV3-1 (or the pseudogene TRBV3-2) to TRBJ1-1, with no clear D. This CDR3 is built from 11 residues. The germline gives CDR1 LGHDT, CDR2 YNNKEL (reference sequence). The ends were cut back, 2 bases at V and 7 bases at J, with 5 bases in the middle.

This rearrangement joins TRBV20-1 to TRBJ2-1, with a possible D match to TRBD2 (5 bases). The CDR3 runs 14 residues. Germline V gives CDR1 DFQATT, CDR2 SNEGSKA (reference sequence). Trimming cost V 3 bases and J 7 bases, with 16 bases left between them. CDR3 residues: CSASKSLGVNEQFF. The CDR3 nucleotides are TGCAGTGCTAGTAAGAGCTTGGGAGTTAATGAGCAGTTCTTC.

V is TRBV27 and J is TRBJ1-5, with D unresolved. Between the trimmed V and J ends, which lost 0 bases and 2 bases, there was a span of 11 bases. The CDR3 consists of 16 residues. Germline V lookup: CDR1 MNHEY, CDR2 SMNVEV (reference sequence). Written as DNA, the CDR3 is TGTGCCAGCAGTTTATCCGGGGTAAAGGGCAATCAGCCCCAGCATTTT. It codes for CASSLSGVKGNQPQHF.

The rearrangement links TRBV3-1 (or the pseudogene TRBV3-2) to TRBJ2-1, with 8 nucleotides matching TRBD2. From germline, CDR1 is LGHDT and CDR2 YNNKEL (reference sequence). The CDR3 contains 12 residues. Unmatched junction bases numbered 3, after V lost 4 bases and J lost 10 bases. The CDR3 DNA reads as TGTGCCAGCAGCCCCGTAGCGGGAGAGCAGTTCTTC. It codes for CASSPVAGEQFF.

The CDR3 DNA is TGTGCCAGCAGCGATACAGTGGGCAATCAGCCCCAGCATTTT. Translation gives CASSDTVGNQPQHF. V is TRBV6-5 and J is TRBJ1-5; D gene uncertain. Trimming left V 6 bases short and J 2 bases short, with 11 bases between. The CDR3 length is 14 residues. Germline V gene data show CDR1 as MNHEY and CDR2 as SVGAGI.

There are a few counts of this clone. V usage is TRBV7-2 and J usage is TRBJ2-1; 10 nucleotides match TRBD2. Looked up from germline, CDR1 is SGHTA and CDR2 is FQGNSA. Trimming at V came to 2 bases and at J to 6 bases, leaving 4 bases not matched to a gene. The CDR3 sequence is 15 residues long. The CDR3 sequence is CASSLSGGAVNEQFF. The CDR3 nucleotides are TGTGCCAGCAGCTTAAGCGGGGGGGCCGTCAATGAGCAGTTCTTC.

The V gene is TRBV28, the J gene TRBJ1-2; perhaps TRBD1 as D (5 bases). Germline V lookup: CDR1 MDHEN, CDR2 SYDVKM. This CDR3 has 15 amino acids. Trimming shortened V by 2 bases and J by 4 bases, and 14 bases separated the two germline ends. The CDR3 DNA follows: TGTGCCAGCAGTTTAGAAGTCAGGGCGACCTATGGCTACACCTTC. Translation: CASSLEVRATYGYTF.

This clone was picked up one time. The V call is TRBV4-2, the J call TRBJ1-5; the D gene is possibly TRBD1 (6 bases). The CDR3 is made up of 14 amino acids. V was clipped by 6 bases and J by 5 bases, with 14 bases between them. Germline V gene sequence: CDR1 LGHNA, CDR2 YNFKEQ. CDR3 loop: CASSRTVDDQPQHF. CDR3 nucleotide sequence: TGTGCCAGCAGTCGGACAGTCGACGATCAGCCCCAGCATTTT.

CDR3 amino acids: CASSPRGGWSQETQYF. The CDR3 coding sequence is TGTGCCAGCAGCCCCCGGGGGGGGTGGTCCCAAGAGACCCAGTACTTC. The J gene is TRBJ2-5, the V gene TRBV7-9; 8 nucleotides align to TRBD2. Germline assignment: CDR1 SEHNR and CDR2 FQNEAQ (reference sequence). The CDR3 extends over 16 amino acids. V gave up 5 bases and J gave up 1 base; unmatched junction bases: 9.

The chain joins TRBV12-3 or TRBV12-4 to TRBJ2-1, with D unresolved. The CDR3 consists of 13 residues. V shed 3 bases and J shed 4 bases, with 7 bases lying between them. This chain's CDR3 is CASSFADYNEQFF. The CDR3 nucleotides are TGTGCCAGCAGTTTCGCGGATTACAATGAGCAGTTCTTC.

The chain has TRBV4-2 and TRBJ2-7; 7 bases fit TRBD2. Germline values: CDR1 LGHNA, CDR2 YNFKEQ. The V and J ends lost 0 bases and 6 bases, in that order; junction bases with no gene match: 14. This CDR3 has 17 amino acids. The CDR3 region has the DNA TGTGCCAGCAGCCAAGAGAGGGCGGGCGGGAGTAATTTCGAGCAGTACTTC. Translating gives CASSQERAGGSNFEQYF.

Remarks on this clone: Compared with germline, one end of the junction differs, possibly owing to a read error. The V and J genes are TRBV6-2 or TRBV6-3 and TRBJ2-7; D may be TRBD2 (6 bases). Germline CDR1 MNHEY, CDR2 SVGEGT. The CDR3 loop spans 15 amino acids. The CDR3 sequence: CAGSFHPGGGYEQYF. CDR3 nucleotides: TGTGCCGGCAGTTTCCACCCTGGCGGAGGGTACGAGCAGTACTTC.

The rearrangement links TRBV5-1 to TRBJ1-6, with TRBD1 matching 8 bases. The CDR3 has 14 residues. Germline values: CDR1 SGHRS, CDR2 YFSETQ. V dropped 4 bases and J dropped 11; count of bases not matched to a gene: 8. The CDR3 DNA reads TGCGCCAGCAGCATAGGACAGGGACTCGCACCCCTCCACTTT. It specifies CASSIGQGLAPLHF. The full variable domain, completed using reference TRBV5-1 and TRBJ1-6, is KAGVTQTPRYLIKTRGQQVTLSCSPISGHRSVSWYQQTPGQGLQFLFEYFSETQRNKGNFPGRFSGRQFSNSRSEMNVSTLELGDSALYLCASSIGQGLAPLHFGNGTRLTVT.